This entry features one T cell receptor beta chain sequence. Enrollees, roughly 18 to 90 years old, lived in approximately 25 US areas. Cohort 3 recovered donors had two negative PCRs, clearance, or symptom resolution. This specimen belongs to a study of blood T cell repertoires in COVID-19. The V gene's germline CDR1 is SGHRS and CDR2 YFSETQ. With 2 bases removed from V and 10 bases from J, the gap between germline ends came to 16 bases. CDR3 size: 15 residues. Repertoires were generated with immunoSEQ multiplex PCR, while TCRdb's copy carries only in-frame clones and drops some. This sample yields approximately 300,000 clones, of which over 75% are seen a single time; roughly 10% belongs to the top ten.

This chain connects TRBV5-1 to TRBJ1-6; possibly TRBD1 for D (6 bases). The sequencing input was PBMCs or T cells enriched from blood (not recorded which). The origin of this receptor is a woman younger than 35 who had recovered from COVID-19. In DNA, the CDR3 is TGCGCCAGCAGCTTATCGACAGGAGAGGGATCACCCCTCCACTTT. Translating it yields CASSLSTGEGSPLHF.